Listed here are 2 T cell receptor delta chains from one sample, sequenced in a study of gamma-delta chains in newborns, infants, children. TCRdb reprocessed the reads using CATT. The table shows approximately 1,300 delta-chain clones, with 1.1% occurring only once. The source material was blood. These receptors were taken from a child in good health.

This clone was detected a few times. This chain joins TRDV2 and TRDJ3; D is undetermined. The germline CDR1 and CDR2 sequences are GEAIGNYY and EKD. V gave up 0 bases and J gave up 0 bases, with 17 bases separating them. This CDR3 is 20 amino acids long. The CDR3 coding sequence is TGTGCCTGTGACACCGTCGAAGGGGTCCGTAGCTCCTGGGACACCCGACAGATGTTTTTC. Protein product: CACDTVEGVRSSWDTRQMFF.

The chain recombines TRAV29/DV5 with TRDJ3; the match to TRDD3 covers 7 bases. Since TCRdb gives no J gene, matching the DNA to germline was used here to assign it. Unmatched junction bases numbered 12, after V lost 0 bases and J lost 0 bases. The germline V gene encodes CDR1 NSMFDY and CDR2 ISSIKDK. This CDR3 has 20 residues. CDR3 sequence: CAASAIGGGLSSWDTRQMFF. The CDR3 nucleotides read TGTGCAGCAAGCGCAATCGGCGGGGGATTAAGCTCCTGGGACACCCGACAGATGTTTTTC.